This T cell receptor (beta chain) was recorded in a study of PD-1 blockade in classical Hodgkin lymphoma. Findings and limits, study-wide: Baseline diversity resembling that of newly diagnosed patients was seen in complete responders. Diminished baseline TCR diversity has been reported in newly diagnosed patients relative to healthy donors. A significant rise in TCR diversity was seen by C4D1 for CD4+ cells but not for CD8+ cells.

Generated by immunoSEQ multiplex PCR, the TCRdb table keeps only in-frame clones and is missing some. The table lists 40,000 to 45,000 clones, approximately 72% of them singletons. CDR3 length: 13 amino acids. Germline-derived CDR1 and CDR2 are SNHLY and FYNNEI. With regard to this clone: Its antigen is as yet unknown.

Every single patient, without exception, relapsed after autologous stem cell transplantation, and brentuximab vedotin exposure varied. Material: peripheral blood mononuclear cells (PBMCs), obtained before the second cycle of nivolumab. V usage is TRBV2 and J usage is TRBJ2-5; D is perhaps TRBD1 (5 bases). TRBJ2-7 explains the end of the DNA better; the J call may be wrong. The sequence was obtained from a human donor with classical Hodgkin lymphoma. DNA for the CDR3: TGTGCCACCGGCCAGGGATCCTACTACGAGCAGTACTTC. Its protein product is CATGQGSYYEQYF.